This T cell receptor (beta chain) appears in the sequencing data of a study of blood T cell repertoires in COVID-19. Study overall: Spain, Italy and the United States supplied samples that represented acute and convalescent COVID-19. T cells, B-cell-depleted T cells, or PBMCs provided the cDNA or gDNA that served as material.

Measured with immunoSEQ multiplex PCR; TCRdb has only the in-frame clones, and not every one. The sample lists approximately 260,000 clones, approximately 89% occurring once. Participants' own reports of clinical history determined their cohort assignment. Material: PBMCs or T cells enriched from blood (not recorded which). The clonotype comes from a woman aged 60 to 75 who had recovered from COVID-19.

CDR3 amino acids: CASRRGTSGQETQYF. In DNA form, the CDR3 reads TGTGCCAGCAGGCGCGGGACTAGCGGGCAAGAGACCCAGTACTTC. The V and J genes are TRBV6-5 and TRBJ2-5; 12 bases line up with TRBD2. The ends lost 6 bases at V and 2 bases at J; junction bases unmatched: 4. Looked up from germline, CDR1 is MNHEY and CDR2 is SVGAGI. The CDR3 totals 15 residues.